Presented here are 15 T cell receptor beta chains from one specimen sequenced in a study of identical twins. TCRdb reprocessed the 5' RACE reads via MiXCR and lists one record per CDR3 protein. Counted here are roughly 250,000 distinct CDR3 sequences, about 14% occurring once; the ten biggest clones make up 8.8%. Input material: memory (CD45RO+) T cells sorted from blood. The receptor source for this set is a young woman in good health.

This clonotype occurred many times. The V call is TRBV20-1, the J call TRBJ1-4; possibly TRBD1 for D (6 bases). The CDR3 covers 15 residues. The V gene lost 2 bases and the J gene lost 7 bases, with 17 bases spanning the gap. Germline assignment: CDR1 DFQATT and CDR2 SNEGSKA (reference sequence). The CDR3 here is CSARIDGEGGEKLFF. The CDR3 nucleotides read TGCAGTGCTAGAATAGATGGTGAGGGGGGTGAAAAACTGTTTTTT.

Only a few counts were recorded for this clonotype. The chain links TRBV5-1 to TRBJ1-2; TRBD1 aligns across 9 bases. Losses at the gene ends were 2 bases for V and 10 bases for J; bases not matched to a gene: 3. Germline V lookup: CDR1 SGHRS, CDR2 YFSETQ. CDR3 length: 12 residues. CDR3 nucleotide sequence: TGCGCCAGCAGCTTCGGGACAGGGTACTACACCTTC. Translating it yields CASSFGTGYYTF.

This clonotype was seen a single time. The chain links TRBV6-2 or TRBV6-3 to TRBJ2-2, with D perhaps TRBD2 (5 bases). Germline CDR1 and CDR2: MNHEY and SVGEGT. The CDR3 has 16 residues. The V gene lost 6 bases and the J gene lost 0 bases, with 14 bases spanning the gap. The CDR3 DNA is TGTGCCAGCAGCCGCGAAGTTAGCGCGAACACCGGGGAGCTGTTTTTT. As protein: CASSREVSANTGELFF.

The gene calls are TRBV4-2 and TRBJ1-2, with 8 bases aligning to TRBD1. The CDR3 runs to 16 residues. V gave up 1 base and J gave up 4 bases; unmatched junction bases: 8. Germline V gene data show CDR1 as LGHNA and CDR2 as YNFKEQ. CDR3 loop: CASSQGWVRGPYGYTF. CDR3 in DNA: TGTGCCAGCAGCCAAGGTTGGGTCAGGGGGCCCTATGGCTACACCTTC.

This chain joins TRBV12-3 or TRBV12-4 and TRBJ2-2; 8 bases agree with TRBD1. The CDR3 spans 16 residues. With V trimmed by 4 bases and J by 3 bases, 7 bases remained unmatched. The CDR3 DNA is TGTGCCAGCAGTTCCGACAGGGGCTACTACACCGGGGAGCTGTTTTTT. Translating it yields CASSSDRGYYTGELFF.

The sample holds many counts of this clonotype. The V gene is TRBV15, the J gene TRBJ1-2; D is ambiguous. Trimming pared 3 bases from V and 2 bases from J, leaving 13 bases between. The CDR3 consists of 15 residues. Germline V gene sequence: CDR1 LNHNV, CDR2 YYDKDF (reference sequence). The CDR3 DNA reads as TGTGCCACCAGCAGTGGCCAGGTTTACAACTATGGCTACACCTTC. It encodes CATSSGQVYNYGYTF.

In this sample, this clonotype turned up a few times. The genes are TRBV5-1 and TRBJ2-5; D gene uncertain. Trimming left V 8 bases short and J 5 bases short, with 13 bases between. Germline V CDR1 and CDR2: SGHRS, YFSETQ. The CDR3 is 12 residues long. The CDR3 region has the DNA TGCGCCAGTTCCATACTACCGGAGACCCAGTACTTC. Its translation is CASSILPETQYF.

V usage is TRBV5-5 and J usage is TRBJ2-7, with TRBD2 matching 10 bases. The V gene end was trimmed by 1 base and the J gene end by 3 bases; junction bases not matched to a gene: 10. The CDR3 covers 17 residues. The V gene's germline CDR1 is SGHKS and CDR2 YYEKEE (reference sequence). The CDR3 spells CASSLSVGAGGNYEQYF. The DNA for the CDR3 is TGTGCCAGCAGCTTGTCAGTGGGAGCGGGAGGGAACTACGAGCAGTACTTC. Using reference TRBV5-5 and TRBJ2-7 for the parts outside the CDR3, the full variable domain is DAGVTQSPTHLIKTRGQQVTLRCSPISGHKSVSWYQQVLGQGPQFIFQYYEKEERGRGNFPDRFSARQFPNYSSELNVNALLLGDSALYLCASSLSVGAGGNYEQYFGPGTRLTVT.

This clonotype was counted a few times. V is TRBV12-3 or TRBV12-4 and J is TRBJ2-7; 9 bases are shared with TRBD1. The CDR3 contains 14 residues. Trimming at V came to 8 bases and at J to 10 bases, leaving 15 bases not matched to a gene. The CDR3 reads CASAGPGTGPLQYF. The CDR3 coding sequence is TGTGCCAGCGCTGGACCTGGGACAGGGCCCCTTCAGTACTTC.

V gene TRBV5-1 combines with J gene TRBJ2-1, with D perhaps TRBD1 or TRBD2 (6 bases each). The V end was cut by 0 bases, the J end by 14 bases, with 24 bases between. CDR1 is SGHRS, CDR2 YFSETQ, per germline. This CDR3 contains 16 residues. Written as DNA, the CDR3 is TGCGCCAGCAGCTTGGACCCCAGTAGGGGGGCCACTAGTAAGTTCTTC. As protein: CASSLDPSRGATSKFF.

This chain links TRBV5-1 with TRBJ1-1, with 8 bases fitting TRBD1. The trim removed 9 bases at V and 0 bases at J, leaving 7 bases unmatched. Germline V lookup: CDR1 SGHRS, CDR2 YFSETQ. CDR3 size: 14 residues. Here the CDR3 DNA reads TGCGCCACCAAGGACAGGGCCATGAACACTGAAGCTTTCTTT. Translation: CATKDRAMNTEAFF.

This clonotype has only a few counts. The DNA of the CDR3 is TGTGCCAGCAGCTTACGGCCGACTAGCGGGAACTTCGAGCAGTACTTC. It encodes CASSLRPTSGNFEQYF. This chain connects TRBV7-8 to TRBJ2-7; 11 nucleotides match TRBD2. V lost 2 bases to trimming and J lost 6 bases; unmatched junction nucleotides: 9. CDR1 SGHVS and CDR2 FQNEAQ come from the germline V gene. This CDR3 is built from 16 residues.

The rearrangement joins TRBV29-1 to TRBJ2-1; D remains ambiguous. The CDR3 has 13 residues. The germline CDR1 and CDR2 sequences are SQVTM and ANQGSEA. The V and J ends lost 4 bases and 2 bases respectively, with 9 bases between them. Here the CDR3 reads CSVGKRTYNEQFF. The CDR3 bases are TGCAGCGTTGGAAAAAGGACCTACAATGAGCAGTTCTTC.

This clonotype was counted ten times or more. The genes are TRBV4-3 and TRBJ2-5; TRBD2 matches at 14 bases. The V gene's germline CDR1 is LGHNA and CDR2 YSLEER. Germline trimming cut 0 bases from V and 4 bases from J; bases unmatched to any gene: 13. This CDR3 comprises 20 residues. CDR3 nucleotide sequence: TGCGCCAGCAGCCAAGAACGGACGAAAGGACTAGCGGGAGGAATAGAGACCCAGTACTTC. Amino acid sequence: CASSQERTKGLAGGIETQYF.

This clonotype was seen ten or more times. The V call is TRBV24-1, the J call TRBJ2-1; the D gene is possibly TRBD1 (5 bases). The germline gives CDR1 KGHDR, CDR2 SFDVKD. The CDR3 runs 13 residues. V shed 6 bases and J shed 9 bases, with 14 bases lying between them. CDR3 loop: CATSPGRWGEQFF. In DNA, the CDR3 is TGTGCCACCAGTCCAGGGCGATGGGGTGAGCAGTTCTTC.